In this sample, the clone carrying this T cell receptor beta chain turned up a few times. Cells are PBMCs isolated from 10 ml of fresh blood. There are 13 residues in the CDR3. Trimming took off 5 bases at V and 6 bases at J, with 11 bases between the two ends. Germline values: CDR1 PRHDT, CDR2 FYEKMQ (reference sequence). The entry originates in a study of T cells in Graves' hyperthyroidism and ophthalmopathy. It was RNA transcripts that yielded the amplified TCR beta CDR3 regions. First-round RT-PCR of the TCR CDR3 relied on the HTBI primer set. TCRdb reanalysed the multiplex PCR reads using MiXCR and keeps one entry per CDR3 protein. The sample holds under 550,000 distinct CDR3 sequences, roughly an eighth seen once.

The rearrangement joins TRBV13 to TRBJ1-3, with D tentatively TRBD1 (5 bases). The sequencing sample was made of blood. This sequence was found in a woman aged 18-29 years with Graves' hyperthyroidism. The chain's CDR3 is CASSGHGPNTIYF. CDR3 coding DNA: TGTGCCAGCAGCGGACATGGACCAAACACCATATATTTT. The full variable domain, its missing parts supplied by reference TRBV13 and TRBJ1-3, is AAGVIQSPRHLIKEKRETATLKCYPIPRHDTVYWYQQGPGQDPQFLISFYEKMQSDKGSIPDRFSAQQFSDYHSELNMSSLELGDSALYFCASSGHGPNTIYFGEGSWLTVV.